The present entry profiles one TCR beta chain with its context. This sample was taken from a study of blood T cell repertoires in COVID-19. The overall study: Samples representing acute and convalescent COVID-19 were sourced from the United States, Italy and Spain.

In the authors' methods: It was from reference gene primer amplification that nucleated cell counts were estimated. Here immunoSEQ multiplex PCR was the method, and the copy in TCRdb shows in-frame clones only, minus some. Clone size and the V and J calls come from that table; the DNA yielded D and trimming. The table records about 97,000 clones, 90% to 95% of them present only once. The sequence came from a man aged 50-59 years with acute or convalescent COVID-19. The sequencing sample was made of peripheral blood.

In DNA form, the CDR3 reads TGTGCCAGCAGCGTAACAGGGAATGGCTACACCTTC. The encoded protein is CASSVTGNGYTF. The chain links TRBV9 to TRBJ1-2; perhaps TRBD1 as D (6 bases). This CDR3 is 12 amino acids long. From germline, CDR1 is SGDLS and CDR2 YYNGEE. Trimming cost V 1 base and J 6 bases, with 7 bases left between them.